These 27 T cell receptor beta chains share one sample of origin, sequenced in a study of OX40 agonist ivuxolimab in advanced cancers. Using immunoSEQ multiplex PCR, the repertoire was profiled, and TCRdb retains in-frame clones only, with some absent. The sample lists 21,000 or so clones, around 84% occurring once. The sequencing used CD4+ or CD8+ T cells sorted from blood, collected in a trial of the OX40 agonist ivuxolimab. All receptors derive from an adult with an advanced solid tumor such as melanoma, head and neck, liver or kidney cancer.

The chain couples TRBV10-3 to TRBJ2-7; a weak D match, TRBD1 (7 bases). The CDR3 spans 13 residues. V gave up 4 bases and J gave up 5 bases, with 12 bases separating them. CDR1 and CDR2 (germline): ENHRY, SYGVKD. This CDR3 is CAISGQGGNEQYF. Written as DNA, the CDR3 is TGTGCCATCAGTGGACAGGGAGGCAACGAGCAGTACTTC.

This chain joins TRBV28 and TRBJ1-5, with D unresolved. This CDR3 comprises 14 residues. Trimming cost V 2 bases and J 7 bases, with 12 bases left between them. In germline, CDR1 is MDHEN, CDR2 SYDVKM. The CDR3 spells CASSLQTMGQPQHF. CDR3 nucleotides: TGTGCCAGCAGTTTACAGACTATGGGGCAGCCCCAGCATTTT. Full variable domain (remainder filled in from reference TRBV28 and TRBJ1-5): DVKVTQSSRYLVKRTGEKVFLECVQDMDHENMFWYRQDPGLGLRLIYFSYDVKMKEKGDIPEGYSVSREKKERFSLILESASTNQTSMYLCASSLQTMGQPQHFGDGTRLSIL.

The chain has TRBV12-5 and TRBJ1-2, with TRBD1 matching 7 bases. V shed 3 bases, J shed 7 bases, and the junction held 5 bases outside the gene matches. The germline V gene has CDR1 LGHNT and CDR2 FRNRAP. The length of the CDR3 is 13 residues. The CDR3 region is CASGLSGGGGYTF. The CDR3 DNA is TGTGCTAGTGGTTTATCAGGGGGAGGTGGCTACACCTTC.

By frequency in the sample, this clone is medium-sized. This CDR3 is CASSPEEFGSEQYF. The DNA for the CDR3 is TGTGCCAGCAGCCCCGAAGAATTCGGCTCCGAGCAGTACTTC. V gene TRBV7-9 combines with J gene TRBJ2-7, with D uncertain. The CDR3 extends over 14 amino acids. The germline V gene encodes CDR1 SEHNR and CDR2 FQNEAQ (reference sequence). Trimming pared 5 bases from V and 6 bases from J, leaving 17 bases between. The whole variable domain, filled in from reference TRBV7-9 and TRBJ2-7, reads DTGVSQNPRHKITKRGQNVTFRCDPISEHNRLYWYRQTLGQGPEFLTYFQNEAQLEKSRLLSDRFSAERPKGSFSTLEIQRTEQGDSAMYLCASSPEEFGSEQYFGPGTRLTVT.

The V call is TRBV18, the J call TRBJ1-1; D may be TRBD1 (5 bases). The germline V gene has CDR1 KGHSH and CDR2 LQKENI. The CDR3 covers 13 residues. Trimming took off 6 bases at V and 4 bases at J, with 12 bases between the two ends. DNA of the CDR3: TGTGCCAGCTCGACCGGGGGAAGCACTGAAGCTTTCTTT. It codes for CASSTGGSTEAFF.

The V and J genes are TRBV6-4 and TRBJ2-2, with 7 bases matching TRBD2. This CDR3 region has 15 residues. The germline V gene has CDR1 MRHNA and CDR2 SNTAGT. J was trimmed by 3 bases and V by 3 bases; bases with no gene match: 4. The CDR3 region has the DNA TGTGCCAGCAGTGAGGGGGAGGGCCACACCGGGGAGCTGTTTTTT. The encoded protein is CASSEGEGHTGELFF.

As DNA, the CDR3 is TGTGCCAGCAGCTTGGTCACTAGCGGGAGATTGAACGAGCAGTACTTC. Encoded protein: CASSLVTSGRLNEQYF. The chain employs TRBV7-8 and TRBJ2-7, with 11 bases aligning to TRBD2. V gave up 3 bases and J gave up 5 bases; unmatched junction bases: 9. Looked up from germline, CDR1 is SGHVS and CDR2 is FQNEAQ. The CDR3 covers 16 residues. The full variable domain, with the rest looked up from reference TRBV7-8 and TRBJ2-7, is GAGVSQSPRYKVAKRGQDVALRCDPISGHVSLFWYQQALGQGPEFLTYFQNEAQLDKSGLPSDRFFAERPEGSVSTLKIQRTQQEDSAVYLCASSLVTSGRLNEQYFGPGTRLTVT.

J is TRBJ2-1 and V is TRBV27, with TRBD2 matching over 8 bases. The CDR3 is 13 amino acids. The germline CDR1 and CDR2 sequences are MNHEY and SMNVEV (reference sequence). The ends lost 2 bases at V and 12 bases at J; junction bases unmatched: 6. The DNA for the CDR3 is TGTGCCAGCAGTTTAGCGGGAGGCGCCGGGCAGTTCTTC. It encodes CASSLAGGAGQFF.

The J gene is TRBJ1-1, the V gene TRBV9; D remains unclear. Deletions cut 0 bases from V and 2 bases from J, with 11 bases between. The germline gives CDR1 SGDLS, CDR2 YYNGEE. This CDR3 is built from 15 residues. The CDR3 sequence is CASSVEAGGNTEAFF. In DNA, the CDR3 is TGTGCCAGCAGCGTAGAGGCAGGAGGTAACACTGAAGCTTTCTTT.

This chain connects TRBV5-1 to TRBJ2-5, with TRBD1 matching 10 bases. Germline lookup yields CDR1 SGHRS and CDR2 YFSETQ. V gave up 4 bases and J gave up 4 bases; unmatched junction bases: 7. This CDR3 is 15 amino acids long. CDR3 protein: CASSPGQGGGETQYF. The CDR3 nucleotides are TGCGCCAGCAGCCCAGGACAGGGGGGCGGAGAGACCCAGTACTTC.

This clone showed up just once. The CDR3, as DNA: TGTGCCAGCAGCCCCACGGGACAGGGGGAGTATGAGCAGTTCTTC. It encodes CASSPTGQGEYEQFF. This chain connects TRBV11-3 to TRBJ2-1, with TRBD1 matching over 11 bases. Losses at the gene ends were 5 bases for V and 8 bases for J; bases not matched to a gene: 8. CDR1 SGHNT and CDR2 YENEEA come from the germline V gene. CDR3 length equals 15 residues. The variable domain in full, completed from reference TRBV11-3 and TRBJ2-1, reads EAGVVQSPRYKIIEKKQPVAFWCNPISGHNTLYWYLQNLGQGPELLIRYENEEAVDDSQLPKDRFSAERLKGVDSTLKIQPAELGDSAVYLCASSPTGQGEYEQFFGPGTRLTVL.

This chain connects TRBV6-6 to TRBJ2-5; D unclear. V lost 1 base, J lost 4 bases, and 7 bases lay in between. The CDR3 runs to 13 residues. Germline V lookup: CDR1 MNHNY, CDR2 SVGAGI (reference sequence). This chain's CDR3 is CASSYYPRETQYF. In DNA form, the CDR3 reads TGTGCCAGCAGTTACTATCCTCGAGAGACCCAGTACTTC.

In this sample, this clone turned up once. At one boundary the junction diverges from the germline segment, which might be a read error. CDR3 coding DNA: TGTGCCAGCAGCTCAAAAGGGGCCGGGAACTTC. Translated: CASSSKGAGNF. V and J are TRBV13 and TRBJ2-5; D possibly uses TRBD1 or TRBD2 (5 bases each). Germline V gives CDR1 PRHDT, CDR2 FYEKMQ (reference sequence). The CDR3 has 11 residues. Using reference TRBV13 and TRBJ2-5 for the parts outside the CDR3, the full variable domain is AAGVIQSPRHLIKEKRETATLKCYPIPRHDTVYWYQQGPGQDPQFLISFYEKMQSDKGSIPDRFSAQQFSDYHSELNMSSLELGDSALYFCASSSKGAGNFGPGTRLLVL.

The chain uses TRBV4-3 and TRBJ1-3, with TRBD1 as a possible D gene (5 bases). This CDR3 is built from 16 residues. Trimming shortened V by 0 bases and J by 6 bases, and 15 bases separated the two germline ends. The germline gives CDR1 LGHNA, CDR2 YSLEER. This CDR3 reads CASSQEPASGTNTIYF. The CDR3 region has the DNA TGCGCCAGCAGCCAAGAACCGGCTTCTGGGACAAACACCATATATTTT.

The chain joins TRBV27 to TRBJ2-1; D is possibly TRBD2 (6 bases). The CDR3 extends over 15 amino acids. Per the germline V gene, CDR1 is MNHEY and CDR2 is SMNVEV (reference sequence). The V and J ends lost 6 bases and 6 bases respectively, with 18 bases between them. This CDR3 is CASSGTSLIPNEQFF. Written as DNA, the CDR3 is TGTGCCAGCAGCGGGACTTCCCTGATCCCCAATGAGCAGTTCTTC.

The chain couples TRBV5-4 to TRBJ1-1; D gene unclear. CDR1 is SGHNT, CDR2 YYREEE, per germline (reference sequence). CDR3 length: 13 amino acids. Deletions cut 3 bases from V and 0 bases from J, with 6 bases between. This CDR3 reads CASSSSMNTEAFF. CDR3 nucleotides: TGTGCCAGCAGCTCCTCTATGAACACTGAAGCTTTCTTT.

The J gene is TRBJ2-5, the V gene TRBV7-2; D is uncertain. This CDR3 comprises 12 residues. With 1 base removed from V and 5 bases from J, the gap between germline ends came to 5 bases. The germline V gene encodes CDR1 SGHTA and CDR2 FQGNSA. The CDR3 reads CASSLGRETQYF. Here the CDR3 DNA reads TGTGCCAGCAGCTTAGGGCGCGAGACCCAGTACTTC. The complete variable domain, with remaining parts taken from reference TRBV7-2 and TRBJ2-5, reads GAGVSQSPSNKVTEKGKDVELRCDPISGHTALYWYRQSLGQGLEFLIYFQGNSAPDKSGLPSDRFSAERTGGSVSTLTIQRTQQEDSAVYLCASSLGRETQYFGPGTRLLVL.

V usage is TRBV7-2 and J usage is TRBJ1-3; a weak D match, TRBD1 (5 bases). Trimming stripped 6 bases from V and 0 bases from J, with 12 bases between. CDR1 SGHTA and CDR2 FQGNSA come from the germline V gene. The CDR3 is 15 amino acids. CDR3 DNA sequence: TGTGCCAGCAGTCGGGAGGGACTCTCTGGAAACACCATATATTTT. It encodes CASSREGLSGNTIYF.

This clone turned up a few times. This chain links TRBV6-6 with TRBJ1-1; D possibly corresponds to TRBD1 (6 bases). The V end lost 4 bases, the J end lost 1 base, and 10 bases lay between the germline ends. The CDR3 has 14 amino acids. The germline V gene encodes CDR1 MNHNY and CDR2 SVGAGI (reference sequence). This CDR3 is CASSSGATNTEAFF. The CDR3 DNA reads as TGTGCCAGCAGTTCAGGGGCCACGAACACTGAAGCTTTCTTT.

CDR3 nucleotide sequence: TGTGCCAGCAGCGATGGCGGGAGCACAGATACGCAGTATTTT. It is translated as CASSDGGSTDTQYF. The genes are TRBV9 and TRBJ2-3; tentatively, D is TRBD2 (5 bases). This CDR3 spans 14 amino acids. The germline V gene has CDR1 SGDLS and CDR2 YYNGEE. V lost 3 bases to trimming and J lost 0 bases, with 8 bases between them.

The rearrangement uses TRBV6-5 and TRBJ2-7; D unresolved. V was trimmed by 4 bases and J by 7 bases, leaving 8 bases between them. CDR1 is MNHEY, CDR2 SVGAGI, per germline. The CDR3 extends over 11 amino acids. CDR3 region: CASSSLREQYF. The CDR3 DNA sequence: TGTGCCAGCAGTTCATTGAGGGAGCAGTACTTC.

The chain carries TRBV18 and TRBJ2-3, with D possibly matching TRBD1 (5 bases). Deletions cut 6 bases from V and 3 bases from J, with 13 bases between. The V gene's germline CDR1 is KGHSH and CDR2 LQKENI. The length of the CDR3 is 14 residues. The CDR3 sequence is CASSPEQATDTQYF. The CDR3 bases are TGTGCCAGCTCGCCGGAACAGGCGACAGATACGCAGTATTTT.

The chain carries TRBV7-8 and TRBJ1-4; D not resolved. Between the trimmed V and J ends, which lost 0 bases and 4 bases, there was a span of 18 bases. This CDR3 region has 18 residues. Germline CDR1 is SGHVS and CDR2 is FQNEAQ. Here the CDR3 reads CASSLAHIPISGNEKLFF. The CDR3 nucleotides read TGTGCCAGCAGCTTAGCTCACATCCCCATAAGTGGTAATGAAAAACTGTTTTTT.

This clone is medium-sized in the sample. CDR3: CASRPRGQGGEKLFF. The CDR3 DNA reads TGTGCCAGTCGACCCCGGGGACAGGGTGGTGAAAAACTGTTTTTT. The chain has TRBV6-1 and TRBJ1-4; TRBD1 matches 9 bases. Trimming cost V 9 bases and J 7 bases; bases outside gene matches: 12. CDR3 length equals 15 residues. Germline V CDR1 and CDR2: MNHNS, SASEGT.

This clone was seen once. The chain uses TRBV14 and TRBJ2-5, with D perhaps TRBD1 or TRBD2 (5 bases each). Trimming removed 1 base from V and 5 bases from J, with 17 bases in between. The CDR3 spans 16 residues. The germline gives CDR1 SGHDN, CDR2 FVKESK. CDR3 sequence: CASSQGQFAGQETQYF. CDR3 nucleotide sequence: TGTGCCAGCAGCCAAGGACAGTTTGCGGGCCAGGAGACCCAGTACTTC.

The CDR3 spells CASRGFASGRAEEQYF. As DNA, the CDR3 is TGTGCCAGCAGAGGCTTCGCTAGCGGGAGGGCCGAAGAGCAGTACTTC. The chain joins TRBV2 to TRBJ2-7; 12 nucleotides match TRBD2. Germline V lookup: CDR1 SNHLY, CDR2 FYNNEI. The CDR3 has 16 amino acids. V lost 6 bases, J lost 7 bases, and 13 bases stayed unmatched. The full variable domain, in which reference TRBV2 and TRBJ2-7 provide the parts outside the CDR3, is EPEVTQTPSHQVTQMGQEVILRCVPISNHLYFYWYRQILGQKVEFLVSFYNNEISEKSEIFDDQFSVERPDGSNFTLKIRSTKLEDSAMYFCASRGFASGRAEEQYFGPGTRLTVT.

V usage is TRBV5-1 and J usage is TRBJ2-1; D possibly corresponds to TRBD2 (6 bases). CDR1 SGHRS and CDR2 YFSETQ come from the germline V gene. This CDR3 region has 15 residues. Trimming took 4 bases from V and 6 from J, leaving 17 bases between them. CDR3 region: CASSRETDYPNEQFF. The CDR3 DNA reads TGCGCCAGCAGCCGTGAAACGGACTATCCCAATGAGCAGTTCTTC.